The present T cell receptor beta chain was sequenced within a study of low-dose radiotherapy and immunotherapy resistance in tumors. The time point was: after trial treatment. The treatment here: LDRT plus nivolumab, ipilimumab, low-dose cyclophosphamide and aspirin (RACIN trial). Primers targeting TRAV and TRBV primed first-strand cDNA, covering alpha and beta chains. TCRs were put through roughly 19 PCR cycles of amplification with Phusion. A constant-region primer and the V-primer adapter served as the primer pair. Amplifying the isolated mRNA was done by in vitro transcription. In TCRdb, the reads were re-called with MiXCR into one record per CDR3 protein. Here the sample spans about 58,000 distinct CDR3 sequences, 20% to 25% being singletons. This clonotype came up many times. CDR1 SEHNR and CDR2 FQNEAQ come from the germline V gene (reference sequence). V lost 8 bases and J 3 bases, leaving 19 bases between the germline ends. The CDR3 length is 15 residues.

The TCR sequence derives from a male donor with prostate cancer. The J gene is TRBJ1-2, the V gene TRBV7-9, with D uncertain. Specimen: PBMCs, collected after low-dose radiotherapy plus immunotherapy. CDR3 nucleotide sequence: TGTGCCAGCGAGCTGAGAGGGTGGGTCGACTATGGCTACACCTTC. It encodes CASELRGWVDYGYTF.